This entry is about one TCR beta chain. This CDR3 contains 13 residues. V was cut by 0 bases and J by 7 bases, with 11 bases left in between. The germline gives CDR1 SGHNT, CDR2 YYREEE (reference sequence). This sample was taken from a study of regulatory dendritic cells for organ transplantation. Data came from immunoSEQ multiplex PCR; TCRdb stores just in-frame clones and leaves some out. The sample lists 28,000 or so clones, about four fifths occurring once. FACS sorted CD4+ or CD8+ T cells into CD45RA+ naive and CD45RO+ memory. The sample consisted of naive CD4+ T cells from blood. Stated subset: CD45RA+ naive T cells. This receptor was taken from a human donor in good health. The V and J genes are TRBV5-4 and TRBJ2-7; D remains ambiguous. This CDR3 reads CASSLDGDGEQYF. The CDR3 DNA is TGTGCCAGCAGCTTGGACGGAGACGGGGAGCAGTACTTC. Full variable domain (outside the CDR3, taken from reference TRBV5-4 and TRBJ2-7): ETGVTQSPTHLIKTRGQQVTLRCSSQSGHNTVSWYQQALGQGPQFIFQYYREEENGRGNFPPRFSGLQFPNYSSELNVNALELDDSALYLCASSLDGDGEQYFGPGTRLTVT.